Included here is one T cell receptor beta chain sequence, with context. Its antigen remains unidentified. The sample is drawn from a study of cytomegalovirus exposure and HLA in healthy donors. As for the study in general: A data release that came early held 80 million to 95 million unique TCRs from HLA-typed donors.

This CDR3 has 16 amino acids. Trimming at V came to 5 bases and at J to 2 bases, leaving 9 bases not matched to a gene. Germline V gene data show CDR1 as SEHNR and CDR2 as FQNEAQ (reference sequence). General observations from the study: Accurate prediction of most subjects' HLA-A and HLA-B alleles from TCR beta sequences was reported. Sequencing depth across donors, presence/absence analyses assumed, was roughly uniform.

Amplification used 60 Vbeta primers and 13 Jbeta primers. Sequencing used immunoSEQ multiplex PCR; TCRdb keeps in-frame clones, though not all of them. The sample yields 110,000 to 150,000 clones, about three quarters seen once. Specimen: PBMCs. This chain links TRBV7-9 with TRBJ2-1; 7 bases agree with TRBD2. The clonotype comes from a male donor in good health and CMV-seronegative. The CDR3, as DNA: TGTGCCAGCAGCCCTAGACTAGCTGATACCTACAATGAGCAGTTCTTC. Translating it yields CASSPRLADTYNEQFF. Together with reference TRBV7-9 and TRBJ2-1, the CDR3 gives the full variable domain: DTGVSQNPRHKITKRGQNVTFRCDPISEHNRLYWYRQTLGQGPEFLTYFQNEAQLEKSRLLSDRFSAERPKGSFSTLEIQRTEQGDSAMYLCASSPRLADTYNEQFFGPGTRLTVL.